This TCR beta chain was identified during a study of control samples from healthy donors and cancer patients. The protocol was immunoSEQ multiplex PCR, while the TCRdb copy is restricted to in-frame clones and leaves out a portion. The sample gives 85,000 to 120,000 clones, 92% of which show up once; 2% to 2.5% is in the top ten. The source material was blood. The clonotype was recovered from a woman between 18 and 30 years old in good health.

CDR3 DNA: TGCAGCGCTCGACTAGCGGGAGATCGTGAGCAGTTCTTC. It translates to CSARLAGDREQFF. V usage is TRBV29-1 and J usage is TRBJ2-1; the match to TRBD2 covers 12 bases. The CDR3 spans 13 residues. The germline gives CDR1 SQVTM, CDR2 ANQGSEA. The V segment lost 7 bases and the J segment 9 bases; nucleotides outside the gene matches: 7.